This TCR beta chain was recorded in a study of T cell responses to AZD1222 COVID-19 vaccine. Losses at the gene ends were 5 bases for V and 9 bases for J; bases not matched to a gene: 8. Germline V CDR1 and CDR2: MDHEN, SYDVKM. The CDR3 totals 15 residues. This table comes from immunoSEQ multiplex PCR, and its TCRdb copy is limited to in-frame clones, with some not included. The sample lists roughly 120,000 clones; 85% to 90% were seen once. This TCR derives from an adult in good health. The material sequenced was peripheral blood, taken on day 0 of AZD1222 vaccination. The chain uses TRBV28 and TRBJ2-1; 12 bases align to TRBD2. Here the CDR3 DNA reads TGTGCCAGCAGTCCTAGCGGGGGGGCCGCTGGTGAGCAGTTCTTC. Translating gives CASSPSGGAAGEQFF.